This T cell receptor beta chain was identified during a study of Graves' ophthalmopathy and Graves' hyperthyroidism. The V gene's germline CDR1 is SGHAT and CDR2 FQDESV (reference sequence). V lost 4 bases and J lost 2, with 20 bases in between. This CDR3 spans 17 amino acids. General study points: The model forecast ophthalmopathy progression, reaching roughly 71% sensitivity and roughly 72% specificity. Detected in blood as well were most expanded thyroid clonotypes with frequency above 0.001.

Excluded were patients with other autoimmune diseases, uncontrolled infections, pregnancy or lactation. Each diagnosis was determined on the basis of clinical symptoms, serum thyroxine, TRAb, thyroid ultrasound and orbital computed tomography. As the template, RNA transcripts were used to amplify TCR beta CDR3 regions. The first round was an RT-PCR with HTBI primers, and the second round was a multiplex PCR. TCRdb reanalysed the multiplex PCR reads using MiXCR and keeps one entry per CDR3 protein. Of about 660,000 distinct CDR3 sequences in the sample, roughly 41% were seen once. The sample holds many counts of this clonotype. Its specificity is not known.

Sequencing was carried out using peripheral blood. This sequence joins TRBV11-1 and TRBJ2-5; D perhaps matches TRBD2 (6 bases). The sequence came from an adult man with Graves' ophthalmopathy. This CDR3 is CASSSSSRRAPQETQYF. The CDR3 DNA follows: TGTGCCAGCAGCTCTTCATCACGGAGGGCCCCACAAGAGACCCAGTACTTC. The whole variable domain, filled in from reference TRBV11-1 and TRBJ2-5, reads EAEVAQSPRYKITEKSQAVAFWCDPISGHATLYWYRQILGQGPELLVQFQDESVVDDSQLPKDRFSAERLKGVDSTLKIQPAELGDSAMYLCASSSSSRRAPQETQYFGPGTRLLVL.